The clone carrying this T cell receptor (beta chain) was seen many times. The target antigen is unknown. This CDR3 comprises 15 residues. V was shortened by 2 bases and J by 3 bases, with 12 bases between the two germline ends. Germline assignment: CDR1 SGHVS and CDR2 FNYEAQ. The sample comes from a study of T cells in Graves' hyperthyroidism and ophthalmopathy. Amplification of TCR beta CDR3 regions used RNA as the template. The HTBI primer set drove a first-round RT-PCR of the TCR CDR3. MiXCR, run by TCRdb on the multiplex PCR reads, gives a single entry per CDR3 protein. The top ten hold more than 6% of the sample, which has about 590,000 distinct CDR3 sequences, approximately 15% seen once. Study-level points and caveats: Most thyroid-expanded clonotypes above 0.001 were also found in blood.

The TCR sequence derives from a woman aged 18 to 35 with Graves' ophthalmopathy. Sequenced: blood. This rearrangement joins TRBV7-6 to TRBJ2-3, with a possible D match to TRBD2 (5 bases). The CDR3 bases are TGTGCCAGCAGCTTAACCAGGAGAGGGACAGATACGCAGTATTTT. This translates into CASSLTRRGTDTQYF.